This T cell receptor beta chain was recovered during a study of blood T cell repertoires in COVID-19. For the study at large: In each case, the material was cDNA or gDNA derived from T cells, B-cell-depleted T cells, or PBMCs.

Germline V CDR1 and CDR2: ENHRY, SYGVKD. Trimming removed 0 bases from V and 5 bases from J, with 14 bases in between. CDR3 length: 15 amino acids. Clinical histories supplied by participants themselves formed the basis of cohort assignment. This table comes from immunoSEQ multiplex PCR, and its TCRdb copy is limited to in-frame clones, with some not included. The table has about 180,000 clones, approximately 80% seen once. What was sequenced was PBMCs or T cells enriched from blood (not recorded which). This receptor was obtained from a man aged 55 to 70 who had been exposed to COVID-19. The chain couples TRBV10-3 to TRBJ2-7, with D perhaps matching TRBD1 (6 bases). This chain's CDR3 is CAISESGAPSHEQYF. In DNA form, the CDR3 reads TGTGCCATCAGTGAGTCGGGGGCCCCGAGCCACGAGCAGTACTTC.